This T cell receptor (beta chain) is drawn from a study of T cell responses to AZD1222 COVID-19 vaccine. Sequencing used immunoSEQ multiplex PCR; TCRdb keeps in-frame clones, though not all of them. This sample has around 130,000 clones; 89% occur once, and the top ten carry roughly a tenth. Per germline, CDR1 MNHEY and CDR2 SVGAGI. This CDR3 region has 15 residues. V was cut by 2 bases and J by 2 bases, with 11 bases left in between. The J gene is TRBJ2-3, the V gene TRBV6-5, with D perhaps TRBD1 (6 bases). The source is an adult who received the AZD1222 COVID-19 vaccine. The sequencing here drew on peripheral blood, taken 28 days after the second AZD1222 dose. CDR3 nucleotide sequence: TGTGCCAGCAGTTACATGGGGGACACCACAGATACGCAGTATTTT. Encoded protein: CASSYMGDTTDTQYF.